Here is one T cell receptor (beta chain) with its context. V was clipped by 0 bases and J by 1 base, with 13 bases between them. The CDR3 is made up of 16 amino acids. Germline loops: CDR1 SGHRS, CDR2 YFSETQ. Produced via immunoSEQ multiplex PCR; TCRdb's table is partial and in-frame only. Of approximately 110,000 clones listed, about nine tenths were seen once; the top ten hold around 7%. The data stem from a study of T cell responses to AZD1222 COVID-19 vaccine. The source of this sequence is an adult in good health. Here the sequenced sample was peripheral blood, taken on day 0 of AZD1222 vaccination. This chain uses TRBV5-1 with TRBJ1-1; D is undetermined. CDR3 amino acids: CASSLGDEPANTEAFF. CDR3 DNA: TGCGCCAGCAGCTTGGGAGACGAACCTGCGAACACTGAAGCTTTCTTT.